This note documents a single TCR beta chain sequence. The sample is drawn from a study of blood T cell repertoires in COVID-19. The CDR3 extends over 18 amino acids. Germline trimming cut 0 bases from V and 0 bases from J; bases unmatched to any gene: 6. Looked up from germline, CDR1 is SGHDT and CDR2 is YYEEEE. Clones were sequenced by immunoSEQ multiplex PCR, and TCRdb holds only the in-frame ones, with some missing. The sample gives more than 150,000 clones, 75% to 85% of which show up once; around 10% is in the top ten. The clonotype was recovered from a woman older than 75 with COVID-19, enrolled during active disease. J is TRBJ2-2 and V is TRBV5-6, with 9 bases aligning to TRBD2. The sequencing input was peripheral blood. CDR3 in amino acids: CASSLGLAGWANTGELFF. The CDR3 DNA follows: TGTGCCAGCAGCTTGGGTCTAGCGGGATGGGCGAACACCGGGGAGCTGTTTTTT.